This T cell receptor beta chain came from a study of Graves' ophthalmopathy and Graves' hyperthyroidism. In the study overall: A follow-up of 18 months without ophthalmopathy meant that hyperthyroidism was stable.

In the case of this clonotype: Its antigen is undetermined. A junction boundary mismatches the germline segment, possibly from a read error.

Germline V gene data show CDR1 as MNHNY and CDR2 as SVGAGI (reference sequence). The CDR3 runs to 15 residues. Notes on the study in general: Discriminating ophthalmopathy from stable hyperthyroidism, a 13-signature model attained a sensitivity of about 88% and a specificity of approximately 81%. Blood also contained most of the expanded thyroid clonotypes above 0.001 frequency.

From RNA, the CDR3 regions of TCR beta chains were amplified and sequenced. First-round RT-PCR relied on HTBI primers, and a second-round multiplex PCR came next. TCRdb itself ran the multiplex PCR reads through MiXCR, one entry per CDR3 protein. The sample has some 1.1 million distinct CDR3 sequences; less than 45% are singletons. The rearrangement links TRBV6-6 to TRBJ1-5, with D hard to call. The sequencing input was peripheral blood or thyroid tissue (not recorded which). The source of this sequence is an adult man with Graves' hyperthyroidism. The CDR3: CASSEAGYSSQPQHF. For the CDR3, the DNA is TGTGCCAGCAGTGAAGCTGGCTATAGCAGTCAGCCCCAGCATTTT.